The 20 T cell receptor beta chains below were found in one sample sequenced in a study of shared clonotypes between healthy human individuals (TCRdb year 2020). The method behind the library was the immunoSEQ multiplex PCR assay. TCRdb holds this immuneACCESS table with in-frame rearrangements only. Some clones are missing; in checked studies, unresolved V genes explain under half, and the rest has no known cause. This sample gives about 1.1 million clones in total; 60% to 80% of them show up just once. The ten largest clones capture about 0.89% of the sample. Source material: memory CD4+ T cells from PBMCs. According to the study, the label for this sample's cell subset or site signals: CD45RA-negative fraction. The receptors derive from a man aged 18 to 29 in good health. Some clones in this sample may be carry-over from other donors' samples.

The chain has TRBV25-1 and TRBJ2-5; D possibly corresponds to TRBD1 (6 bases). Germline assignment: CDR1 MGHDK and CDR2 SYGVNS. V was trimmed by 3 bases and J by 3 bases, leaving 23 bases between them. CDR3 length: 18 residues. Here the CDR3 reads CASSEGKFARGQEETQYF. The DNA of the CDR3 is TGTGCCAGCAGTGAGGGTAAGTTTGCCAGGGGCCAGGAAGAGACCCAGTACTTC.

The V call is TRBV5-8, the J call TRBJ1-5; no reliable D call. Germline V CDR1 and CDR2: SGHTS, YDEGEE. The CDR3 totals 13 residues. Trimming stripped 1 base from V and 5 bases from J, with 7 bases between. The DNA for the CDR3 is TGTGCCAGCAGCTTGCCGGGGTATCAGCCCCAGCATTTT. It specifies CASSLPGYQPQHF. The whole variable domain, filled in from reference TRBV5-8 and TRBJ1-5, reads EAGVTQSPTHLIKTRGQQATLRCSPISGHTSVYWYQQALGLGLQFLLWYDEGEERNRGNFPPRFSGRQFPNYSSELNVNALELEDSALYLCASSLPGYQPQHFGDGTRLSIL.

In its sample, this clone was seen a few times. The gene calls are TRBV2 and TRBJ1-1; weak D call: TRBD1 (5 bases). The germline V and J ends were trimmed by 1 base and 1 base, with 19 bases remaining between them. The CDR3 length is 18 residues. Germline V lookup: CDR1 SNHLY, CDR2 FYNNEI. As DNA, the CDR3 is TGTGCCAGCAGTGAAGGTTTTGGGTCTCAGGGACCGAACACTGAAGCTTTCTTT. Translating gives CASSEGFGSQGPNTEAFF.

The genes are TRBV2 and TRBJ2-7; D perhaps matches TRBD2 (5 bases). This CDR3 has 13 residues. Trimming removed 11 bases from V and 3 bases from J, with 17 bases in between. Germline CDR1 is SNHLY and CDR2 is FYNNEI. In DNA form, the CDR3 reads TGTGCCTCGGGCCGGGAAAGTGACTACGAGCAGTACTTC. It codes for CASGRESDYEQYF. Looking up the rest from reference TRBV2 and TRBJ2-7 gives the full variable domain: EPEVTQTPSHQVTQMGQEVILRCVPISNHLYFYWYRQILGQKVEFLVSFYNNEISEKSEIFDDQFSVERPDGSNFTLKIRSTKLEDSAMYFCASGRESDYEQYFGPGTRLTVT.

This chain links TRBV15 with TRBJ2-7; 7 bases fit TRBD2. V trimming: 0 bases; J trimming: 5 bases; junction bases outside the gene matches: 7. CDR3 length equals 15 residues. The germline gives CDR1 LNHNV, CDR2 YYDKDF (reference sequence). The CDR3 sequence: CATSRDAASGDEQYF. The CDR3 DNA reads TGTGCCACCAGCAGAGATGCTGCTAGCGGTGACGAGCAGTACTTC.

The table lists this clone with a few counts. CDR3: CASSSVPRGIDRGETQYF. CDR3 sequence (DNA): TGTGCCAGCAGCTCTGTACCACGGGGAATAGATCGGGGAGAGACCCAGTACTTC. The V call is TRBV7-9, the J call TRBJ2-5, with D possibly matching TRBD2 (5 bases). The CDR3 sequence is 18 residues long. Trimming took 4 bases from V and 4 from J, leaving 25 bases between them. Looked up from germline, CDR1 is SEHNR and CDR2 is FQNEAQ (reference sequence).

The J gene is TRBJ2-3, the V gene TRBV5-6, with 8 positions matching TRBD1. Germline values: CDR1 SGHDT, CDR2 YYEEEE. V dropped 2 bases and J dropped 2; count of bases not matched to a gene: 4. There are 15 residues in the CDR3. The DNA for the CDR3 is TGTGCCAGCAGCTTACCGGGACAGGACACAGATACGCAGTATTTT. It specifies CASSLPGQDTDTQYF.

CDR3: CASSPPPANTEAFF. CDR3 bases: TGTGCCAGCTCACCACCGCCGGCAAACACTGAAGCTTTCTTT. V and J are TRBV18 and TRBJ1-1; D is unclear. CDR3 size: 14 residues. Germline V lookup: CDR1 KGHSH, CDR2 LQKENI. With 0 bases removed from V and 2 bases from J, the gap between germline ends came to 7 bases.

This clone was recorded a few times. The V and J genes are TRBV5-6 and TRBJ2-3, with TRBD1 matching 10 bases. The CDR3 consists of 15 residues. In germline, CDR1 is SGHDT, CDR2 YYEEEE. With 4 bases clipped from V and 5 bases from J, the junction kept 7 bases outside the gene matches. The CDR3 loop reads CASSLGQGRGDTQYF. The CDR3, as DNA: TGTGCCAGCAGCCTGGGACAGGGGAGAGGAGATACGCAGTATTTT.

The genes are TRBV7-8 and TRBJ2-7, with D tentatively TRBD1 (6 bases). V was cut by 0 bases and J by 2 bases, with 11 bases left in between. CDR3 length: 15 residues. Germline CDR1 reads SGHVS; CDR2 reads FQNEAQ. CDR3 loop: CASSLAVGAPYEQYF. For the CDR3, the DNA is TGTGCCAGCAGCTTAGCGGTGGGGGCACCCTACGAGCAGTACTTC.

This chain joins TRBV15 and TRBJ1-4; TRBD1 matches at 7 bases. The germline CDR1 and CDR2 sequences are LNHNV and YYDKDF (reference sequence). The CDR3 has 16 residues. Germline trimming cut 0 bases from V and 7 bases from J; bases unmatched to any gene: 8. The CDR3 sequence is CATSRDKGAWGEKLFF. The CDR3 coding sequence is TGTGCCACCAGCAGAGATAAGGGGGCCTGGGGTGAAAAACTGTTTTTT.

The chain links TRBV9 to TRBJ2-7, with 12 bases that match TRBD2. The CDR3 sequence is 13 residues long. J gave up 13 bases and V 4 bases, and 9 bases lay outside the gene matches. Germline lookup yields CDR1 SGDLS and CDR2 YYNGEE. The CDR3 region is CASSPRTSGVVYF. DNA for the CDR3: TGTGCCAGCAGCCCCCGGACTAGCGGGGTCGTATACTTC.

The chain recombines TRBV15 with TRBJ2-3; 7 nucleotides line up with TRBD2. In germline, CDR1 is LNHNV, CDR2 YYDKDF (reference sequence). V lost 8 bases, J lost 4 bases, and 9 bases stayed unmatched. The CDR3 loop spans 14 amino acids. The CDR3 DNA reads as TGTGCCACCGGTACGGGCGGGAGCCCAGATACGCAGTATTTT. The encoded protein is CATGTGGSPDTQYF.

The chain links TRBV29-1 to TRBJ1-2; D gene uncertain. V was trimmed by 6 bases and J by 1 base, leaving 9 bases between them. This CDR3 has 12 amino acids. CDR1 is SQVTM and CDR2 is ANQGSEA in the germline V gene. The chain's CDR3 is CSVLQFNYGYTF. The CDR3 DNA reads TGCAGCGTCCTACAGTTTAACTATGGCTACACCTTC.

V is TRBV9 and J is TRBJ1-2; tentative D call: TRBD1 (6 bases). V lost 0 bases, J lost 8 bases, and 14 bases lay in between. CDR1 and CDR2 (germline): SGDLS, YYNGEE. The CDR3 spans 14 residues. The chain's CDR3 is CASSVGTGPGGYTF. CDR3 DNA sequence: TGTGCCAGCAGCGTAGGCACAGGGCCGGGGGGCTACACCTTC.

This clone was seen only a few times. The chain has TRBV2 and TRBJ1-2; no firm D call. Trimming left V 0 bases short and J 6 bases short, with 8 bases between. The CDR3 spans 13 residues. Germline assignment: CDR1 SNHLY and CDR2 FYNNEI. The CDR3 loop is CASSEAVDNGYTF. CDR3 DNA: TGTGCCAGCAGTGAAGCGGTAGACAATGGCTACACCTTC.

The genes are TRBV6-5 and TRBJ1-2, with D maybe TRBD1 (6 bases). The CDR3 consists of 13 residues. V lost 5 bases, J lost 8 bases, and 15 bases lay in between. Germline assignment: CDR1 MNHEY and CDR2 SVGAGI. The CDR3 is CASSPFGRGGYTF. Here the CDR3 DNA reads TGTGCCAGCAGTCCGTTCGGAAGGGGGGGCTACACCTTC.

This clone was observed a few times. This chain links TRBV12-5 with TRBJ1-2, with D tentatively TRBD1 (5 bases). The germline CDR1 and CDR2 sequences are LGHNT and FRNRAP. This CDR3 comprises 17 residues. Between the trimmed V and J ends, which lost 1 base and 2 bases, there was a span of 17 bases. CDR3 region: CASGLAADTDRNYGYTF. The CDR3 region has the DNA TGTGCTAGTGGTTTGGCGGCGGACACGGATCGGAACTATGGCTACACCTTC.

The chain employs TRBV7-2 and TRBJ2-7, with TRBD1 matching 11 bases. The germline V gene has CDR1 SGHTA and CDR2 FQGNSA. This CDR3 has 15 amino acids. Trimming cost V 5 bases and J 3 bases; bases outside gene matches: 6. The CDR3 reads CASSIRDRGGYEQYF. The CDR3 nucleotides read TGTGCCAGCAGCATCCGGGACAGGGGGGGCTACGAGCAGTACTTC.

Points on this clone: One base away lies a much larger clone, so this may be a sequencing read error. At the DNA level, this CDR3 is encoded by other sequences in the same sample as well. The CDR3 is CASSERRGVVRETQYF. The CDR3, as DNA: TGCGCCAGCAGTGAACGTCGGGGAGTTGTGAGAGAGACCCAGTACTTC. The V gene is TRBV6-1, the J gene TRBJ2-5; D possibly corresponds to TRBD2 (5 bases). The germline V gene encodes CDR1 MNHNS and CDR2 SASEGT. The CDR3 runs 16 residues.